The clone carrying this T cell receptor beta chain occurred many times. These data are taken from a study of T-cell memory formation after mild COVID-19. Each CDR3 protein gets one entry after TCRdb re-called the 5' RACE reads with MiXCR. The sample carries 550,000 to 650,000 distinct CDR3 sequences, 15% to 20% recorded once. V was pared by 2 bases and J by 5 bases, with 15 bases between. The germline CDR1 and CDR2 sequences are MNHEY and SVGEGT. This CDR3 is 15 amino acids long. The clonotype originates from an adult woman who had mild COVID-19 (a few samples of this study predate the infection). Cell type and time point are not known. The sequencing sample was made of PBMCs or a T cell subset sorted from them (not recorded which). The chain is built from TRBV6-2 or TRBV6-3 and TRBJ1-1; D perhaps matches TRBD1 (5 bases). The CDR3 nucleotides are TGTGCCAGCAGTTACGGCGGGGGAGTCCGAACTGAAGCTTTCTTT. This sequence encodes CASSYGGGVRTEAFF.